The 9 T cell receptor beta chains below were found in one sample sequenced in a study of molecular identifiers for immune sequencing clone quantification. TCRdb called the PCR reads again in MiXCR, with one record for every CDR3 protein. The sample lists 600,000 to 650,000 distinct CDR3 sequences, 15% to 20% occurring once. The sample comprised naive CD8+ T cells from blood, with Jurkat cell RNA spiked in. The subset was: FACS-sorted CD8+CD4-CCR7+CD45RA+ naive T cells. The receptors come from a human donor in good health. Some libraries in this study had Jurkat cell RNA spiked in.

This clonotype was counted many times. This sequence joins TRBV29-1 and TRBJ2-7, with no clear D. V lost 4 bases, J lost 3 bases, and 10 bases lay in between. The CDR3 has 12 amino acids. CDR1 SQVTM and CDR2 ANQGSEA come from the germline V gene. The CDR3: CSVGGVGYEQYF. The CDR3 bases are TGCAGCGTTGGTGGGGTTGGCTACGAGCAGTACTTC.

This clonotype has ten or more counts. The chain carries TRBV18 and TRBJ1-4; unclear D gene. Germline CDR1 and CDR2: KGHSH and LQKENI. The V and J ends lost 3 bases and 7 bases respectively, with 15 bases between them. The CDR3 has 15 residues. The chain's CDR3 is CASSPSGSRGEKLFF. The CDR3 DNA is TGTGCCAGCTCACCCTCGGGCAGCCGGGGTGAAAAACTGTTTTTT. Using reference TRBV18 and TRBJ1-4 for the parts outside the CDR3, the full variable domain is NAGVMQNPRHLVRRRGQEARLRCSPMKGHSHVYWYRQLPEEGLKFMVYLQKENIIDESGMPKERFSAEFPKEGPSILRIQQVVRGDSAAYFCASSPSGSRGEKLFFGSGTQLSVL.

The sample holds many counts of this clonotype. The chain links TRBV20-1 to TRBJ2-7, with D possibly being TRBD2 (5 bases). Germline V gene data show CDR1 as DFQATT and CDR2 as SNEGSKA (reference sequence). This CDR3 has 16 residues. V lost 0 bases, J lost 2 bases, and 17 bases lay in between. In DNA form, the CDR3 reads TGCAGTGCTAGAGATCTCGCGACGAGGGTGCCCTACGAGCAGTACTTC. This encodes CSARDLATRVPYEQYF.

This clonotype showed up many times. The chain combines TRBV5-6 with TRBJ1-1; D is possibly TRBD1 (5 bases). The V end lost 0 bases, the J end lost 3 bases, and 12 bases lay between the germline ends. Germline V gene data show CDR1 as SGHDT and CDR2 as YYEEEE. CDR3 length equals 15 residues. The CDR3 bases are TGTGCCAGCAGCTTGGTAGAGGGGTTGGACACTGAAGCTTTCTTT. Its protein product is CASSLVEGLDTEAFF. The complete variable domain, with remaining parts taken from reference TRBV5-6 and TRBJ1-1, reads DAGVTQSPTHLIKTRGQQVTLRCSPKSGHDTVSWYQQALGQGPQFIFQYYEEEERQRGNFPDRFSGHQFPNYSSELNVNALLLGDSALYLCASSLVEGLDTEAFFGQGTRLTVV.

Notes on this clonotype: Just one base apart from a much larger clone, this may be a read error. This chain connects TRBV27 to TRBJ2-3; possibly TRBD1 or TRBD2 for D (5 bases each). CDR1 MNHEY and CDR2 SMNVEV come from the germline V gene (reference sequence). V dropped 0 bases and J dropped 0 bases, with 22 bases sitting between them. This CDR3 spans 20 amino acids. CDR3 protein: CASSLSFPLTGPPSTDTQYF. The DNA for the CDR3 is TGTGCCAGCAGTTTATCGTTTCCCCTCACGGGACCCCCTAGCACAGATACGCAGTATTTT.

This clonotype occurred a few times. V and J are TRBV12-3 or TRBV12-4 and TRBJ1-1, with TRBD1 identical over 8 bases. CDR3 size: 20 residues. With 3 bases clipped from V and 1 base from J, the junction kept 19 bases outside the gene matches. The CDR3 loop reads CASSFSITRRGPWGNTEAFF. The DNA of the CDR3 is TGTGCCAGCAGTTTCAGTATTACGCGCAGGGGGCCCTGGGGGAACACTGAAGCTTTCTTT.

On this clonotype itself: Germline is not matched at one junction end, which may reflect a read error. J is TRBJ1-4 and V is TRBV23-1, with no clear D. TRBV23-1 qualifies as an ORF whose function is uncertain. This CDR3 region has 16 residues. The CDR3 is CASGQSFWKANEKLFF. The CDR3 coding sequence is TGCGCCAGCGGTCAATCGTTCTGGAAAGCTAATGAAAAACTGTTTTTT.

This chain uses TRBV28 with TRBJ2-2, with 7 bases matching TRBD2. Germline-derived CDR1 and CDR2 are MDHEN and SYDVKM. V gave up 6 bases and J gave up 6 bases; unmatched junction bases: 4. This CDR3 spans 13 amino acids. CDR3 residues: CASRLRGSGELFF. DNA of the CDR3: TGTGCCAGCAGGTTGCGGGGGTCCGGGGAGCTGTTTTTT.

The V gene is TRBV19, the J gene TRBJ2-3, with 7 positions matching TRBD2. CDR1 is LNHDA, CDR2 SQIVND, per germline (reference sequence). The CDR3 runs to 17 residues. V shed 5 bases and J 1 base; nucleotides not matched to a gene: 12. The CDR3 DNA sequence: TGTGCCAGTAGTCCCGGGTTTGGCGCGGGAGGCACAGATACGCAGTATTTT. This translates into CASSPGFGAGGTDTQYF.